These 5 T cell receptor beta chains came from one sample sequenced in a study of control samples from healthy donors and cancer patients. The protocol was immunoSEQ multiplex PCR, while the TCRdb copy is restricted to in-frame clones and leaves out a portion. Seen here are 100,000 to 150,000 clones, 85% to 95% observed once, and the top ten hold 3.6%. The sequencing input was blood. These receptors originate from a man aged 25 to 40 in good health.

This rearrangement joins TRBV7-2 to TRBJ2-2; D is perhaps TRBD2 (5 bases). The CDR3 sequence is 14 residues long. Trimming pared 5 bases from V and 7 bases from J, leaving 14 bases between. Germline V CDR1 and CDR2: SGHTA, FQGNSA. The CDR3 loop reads CASSGGRRHGELFF. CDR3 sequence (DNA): TGTGCCAGCAGCGGCGGACGGAGGCACGGGGAGCTGTTTTTT.

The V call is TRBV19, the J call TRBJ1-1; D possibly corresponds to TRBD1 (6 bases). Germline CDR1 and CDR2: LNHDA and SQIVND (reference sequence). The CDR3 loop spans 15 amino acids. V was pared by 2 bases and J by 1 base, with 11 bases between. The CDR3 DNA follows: TGTGCCAGTAGTATAAAGGGCAGGGGGAACACTGAAGCTTTCTTT. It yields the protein CASSIKGRGNTEAFF.

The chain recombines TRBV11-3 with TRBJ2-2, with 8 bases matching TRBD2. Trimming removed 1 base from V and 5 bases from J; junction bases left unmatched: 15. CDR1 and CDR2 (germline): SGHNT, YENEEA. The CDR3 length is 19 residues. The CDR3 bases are TGTGCCAGCAGCTTAGCTACCTGGGAAGCGGGGGCCGCTACCGGGGAGCTGTTTTTT. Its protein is CASSLATWEAGAATGELFF.

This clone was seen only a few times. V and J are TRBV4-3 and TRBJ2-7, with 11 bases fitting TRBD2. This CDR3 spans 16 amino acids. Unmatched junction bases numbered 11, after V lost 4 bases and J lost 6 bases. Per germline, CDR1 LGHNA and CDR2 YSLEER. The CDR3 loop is CASSPYGGLAAGEQYF. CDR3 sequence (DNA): TGCGCCAGCAGCCCCTACGGGGGACTAGCGGCGGGCGAGCAGTACTTC.

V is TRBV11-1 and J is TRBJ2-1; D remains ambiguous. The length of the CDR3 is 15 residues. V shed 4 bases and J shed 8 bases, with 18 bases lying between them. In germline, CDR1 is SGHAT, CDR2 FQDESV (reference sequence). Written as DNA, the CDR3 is TGTGCCAGCAGCTCGCCTGGGCATCTACTCGATGAGCAGTTCTTC. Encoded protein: CASSSPGHLLDEQFF.